The sample holds one count of the clone carrying this TCR beta chain. This specimen belongs to a study of blood T cell repertoires in COVID-19. Study background: Acute-phase and convalescent COVID-19 samples originated in the United States, Italy and Spain. PBMCs, B-cell-depleted T cells, or T cells were the source of the cDNA or gDNA that made up the material.

Original analysis: Reference gene primer amplification gave estimated nucleated cell counts. Generated by immunoSEQ multiplex PCR, the TCRdb table keeps only in-frame clones and is missing some. Clonal size and the V and J genes are those of that table, whereas D and trimming came from the DNA. This sample has around 54,000 clones, with more than 70% found just once. The CDR3 has 16 amino acids. Germline CDR1 reads MNHEY; CDR2 reads SVGEGT. The germline V and J ends were trimmed by 5 bases and 7 bases, with 20 bases remaining between them. This clonotype was sampled from a human donor in a cohort sampled during active COVID-19. This chain connects TRBV6-2 or TRBV6-3 to TRBJ1-4; D ambiguous. The specimen sequenced was peripheral blood. The CDR3 DNA sequence: TGTGCCAGCAGTCCCGTAAGAGCAGTCGGCGGTGAAAAACTGTTTTTT. Its protein product is CASSPVRAVGGEKLFF.